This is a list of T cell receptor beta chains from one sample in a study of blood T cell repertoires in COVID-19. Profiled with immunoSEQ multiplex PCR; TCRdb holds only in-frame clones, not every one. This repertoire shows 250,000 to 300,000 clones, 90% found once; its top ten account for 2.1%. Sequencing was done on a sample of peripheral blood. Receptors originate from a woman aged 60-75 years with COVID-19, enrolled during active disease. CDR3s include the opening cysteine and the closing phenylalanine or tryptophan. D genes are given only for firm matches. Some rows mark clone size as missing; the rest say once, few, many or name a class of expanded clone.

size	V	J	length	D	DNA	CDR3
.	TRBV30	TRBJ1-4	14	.	TGTGCCTGGAGCGGAGGGAAGGGAAATGAAAAACTGTTTTTT	CAWSGGKGNEKLFF
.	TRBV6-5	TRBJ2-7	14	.	TGTGCCAGCAGTTACGGAGGACCCGTCTACGAGCAGTACTTC	CASSYGGPVYEQYF
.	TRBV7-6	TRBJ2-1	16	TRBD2	TGTGCCAGCAGCCGGATGGGGCGGGGGGTCTACAATGAGCAGTTCTTC	CASSRMGRGVYNEQFF
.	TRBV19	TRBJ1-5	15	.	TGTGCCAGTATCTCTACCGGGGGGAGCAATCAGCCCCAGCATTTT	CASISTGGSNQPQHF
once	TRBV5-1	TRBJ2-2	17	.	TGCGCCAGCAGCATGGGTGGGGCTGGTCGAGACACCGGGGAGCTGTTTTTT	CASSMGGAGRDTGELFF
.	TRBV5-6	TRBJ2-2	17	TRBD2	TGTGCCAGCAGAACTAGCGGGGGGTACCTAAACACCGGGGAGCTGTTTTTT	CASRTSGGYLNTGELFF
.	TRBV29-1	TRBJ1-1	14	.	TGCAGCGGTTGCAGCCAGGGTATGAACACTGAAGCTTTCTTT	CSGCSQGMNTEAFF
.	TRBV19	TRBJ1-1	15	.	TGTGCCAGTAGTATAGCCGGTCGTCCCGTCACTGAAGCTTTCTTT	CASSIAGRPVTEAFF
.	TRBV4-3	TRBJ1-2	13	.	TGCGCCAGCAGCCAATCCAGGAGGTTAGGCTACACCTTC	CASSQSRRLGYTF
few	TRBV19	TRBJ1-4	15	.	TGTGCCAGTAGTATAGTGGCAGAATATAATGAAAAACTGTTTTTT	CASSIVAEYNEKLFF
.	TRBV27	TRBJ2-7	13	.	TGTGCCAGCAGGCCTGACAGCTCCTACGAGCAGTACTTC	CASRPDSSYEQYF
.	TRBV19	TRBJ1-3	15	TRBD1	TGTGCCAGTAGTGGACAGGGGGTCACTGGAAACACCATATATTTT	CASSGQGVTGNTIYF
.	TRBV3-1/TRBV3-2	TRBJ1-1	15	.	TGTGCCAGCAGCCAAACCGAGACAATGAACACTGAAGCTTTCTTT	CASSQTETMNTEAFF
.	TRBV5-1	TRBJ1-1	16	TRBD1	TGCGCCAGCAGCCCAGGTTTGGCAGGGGGAACCACTGAAGCTTTCTTT	CASSPGLAGGTTEAFF
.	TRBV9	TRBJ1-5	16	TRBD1	TGTGCCAGCAGTACTGGGACAGGGGATGGCAATCAGCCCCAGCATTTT	CASSTGTGDGNQPQHF
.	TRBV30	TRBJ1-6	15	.	TGTGCCTGGAGTCCCGGCCCGACTATAGGTTCACCCCTCCACTTT	CAWSPGPTIGSPLHF
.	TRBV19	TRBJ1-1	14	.	TGTGCCAGTAGTATAGGTCCAGTTAACACTGAAGCTTTCTTT	CASSIGPVNTEAFF
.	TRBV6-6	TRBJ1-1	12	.	TGTGCCAGCAGTTACTCGGGAGGTGCAGCTTTCTTT	CASSYSGGAAFF
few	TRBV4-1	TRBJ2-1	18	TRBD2	TGCGCCAGCAGCCAGGGCAGCAGACTAGCGGGGAACAACAATGAGCAGTTCTTC	CASSQGSRLAGNNNEQFF
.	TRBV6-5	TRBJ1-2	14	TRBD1	TGTGCCAGCAGTTACAAGGGGGCACGCTATGGCTACACCTTC	CASSYKGARYGYTF
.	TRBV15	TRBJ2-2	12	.	TGTGCCACCAGCAGATATACCGGGGAGCTGTTTTTT	CATSRYTGELFF
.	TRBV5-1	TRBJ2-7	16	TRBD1	TGCGCCAGCAGCGCGGCTACAGGGGGGAGCTCCTACGAGCAGTACTTC	CASSAATGGSSYEQYF
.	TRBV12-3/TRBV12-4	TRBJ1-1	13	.	TGTGCCAGCAGTCAACAGAGGAACACTGAAGCTTTCTTT	CASSQQRNTEAFF
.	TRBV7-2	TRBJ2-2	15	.	TGTGCCAGCGCCCTGCAGACTGCTAACACCGGGGAGCTGTTTTTT	CASALQTANTGELFF
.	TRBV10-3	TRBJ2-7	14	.	TGTGCCGTCTCCGCCGTGGGCAGGGCAGGCGAGCAGTACTTC	CAVSAVGRAGEQYF
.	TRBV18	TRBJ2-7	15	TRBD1	TGTGCCAGCTCACCTCAGGGACAGGGGTTAGGCGAGCAGTACTTC	CASSPQGQGLGEQYF
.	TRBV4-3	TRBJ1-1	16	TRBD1	TGCGCCAGCAGCCAAGCCAGGACAGGGGTGAACACTGAAGCTTTCTTT	CASSQARTGVNTEAFF
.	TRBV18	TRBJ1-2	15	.	TGTGCCAGCTCACCACCGGGCTTCGACGACTATGGCTACACCTTC	CASSPPGFDDYGYTF
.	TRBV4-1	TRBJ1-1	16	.	TGCGCCAGCAGCCTTCCCCACAGTGGAATGAACACTGAAGCTTTCTTT	CASSLPHSGMNTEAFF
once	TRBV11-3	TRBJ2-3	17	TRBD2	TGTGCCAGCAGCGCGGATGGACTAGCGGGGTACACAGATACGCAGTATTTT	CASSADGLAGYTDTQYF
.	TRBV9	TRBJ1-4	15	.	TGTGCCAGCAGCGTAGAGCCAGGGCGTAACGAAAAACTGTTTTTT	CASSVEPGRNEKLFF
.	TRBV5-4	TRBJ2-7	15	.	TGTGCCAGCAGCTTGGGGCAGGGGAGATCCTACGAGCAGTACTTC	CASSLGQGRSYEQYF
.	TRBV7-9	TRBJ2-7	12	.	TGTGCCAGCAGCCTAAACTTCTACGAGCAGTACTTC	CASSLNFYEQYF
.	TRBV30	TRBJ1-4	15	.	TGTGCCTGGAGTGCGCCGGGACACCGACGAGGGAAACTGTTTTTT	CAWSAPGHRRGKLFF
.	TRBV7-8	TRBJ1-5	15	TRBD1	TGTGCCAGCGGAGGGACAGGGGGGAGCAATCAGCCCCAGCATTTT	CASGGTGGSNQPQHF
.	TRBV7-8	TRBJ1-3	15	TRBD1	TGTGCCAGCAGCGCCGGGCAGGGGGCTGGAAACACCATATATTTT	CASSAGQGAGNTIYF
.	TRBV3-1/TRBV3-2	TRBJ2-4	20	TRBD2	TGTGCCAGCAGCCAAAGCTCGGGACTAGCGGCCGCATCAGCCAAAAACATTCAGTACTTC	CASSQSSGLAAASAKNIQYF
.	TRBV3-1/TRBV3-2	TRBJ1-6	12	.	TGTGCCAGCAGCCAAGATCGAGCACCCCTCCACTTT	CASSQDRAPLHF
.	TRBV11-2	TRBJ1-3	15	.	TGTGCCAGCAGCTTAGGGCAGGTCTCTGGAAACACCATATATTTT	CASSLGQVSGNTIYF
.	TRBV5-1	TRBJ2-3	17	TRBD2	TGCGCCAGCAGCTTGGCGGTACTAGCGGGGCTCACAGATACGCAGTATTTT	CASSLAVLAGLTDTQYF
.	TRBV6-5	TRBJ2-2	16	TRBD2	TGTGCCAGCAGTTATAAAGCGGGGAGTTCCACCGGGGAGCTGTTTTTT	CASSYKAGSSTGELFF
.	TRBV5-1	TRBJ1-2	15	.	TGCGCCAGCAGCTTGGCCAGTTCGGCAGGGGATGGCTACACCTTC	CASSLASSAGDGYTF
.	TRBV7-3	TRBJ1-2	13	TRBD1	TGTGCCAGCAGCCCGACAGGGCCTGATGGCTACACCTTC	CASSPTGPDGYTF
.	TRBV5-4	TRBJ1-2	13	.	TGTGCCAGCACCTCGGGGGGTGACTATGGCTACACCTTC	CASTSGGDYGYTF
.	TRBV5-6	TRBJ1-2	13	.	TGTGCCAGCAGCTTGCAGGGAAACTATGGCTACACCTTC	CASSLQGNYGYTF
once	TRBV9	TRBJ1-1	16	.	TGTGCCAGCAGTCGACAGGAGGCAACTATGAACACTGAAGCTTTCTTT	CASSRQEATMNTEAFF
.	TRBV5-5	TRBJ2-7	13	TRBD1	TGTGCCAGCAGTTTTACAGGGGGCAGCGAGCAGTACTTC	CASSFTGGSEQYF
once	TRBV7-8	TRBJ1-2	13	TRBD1	TGTGCCAGCAGCGGAGGACAGGGTTCGGGCTACACCTTC	CASSGGQGSGYTF
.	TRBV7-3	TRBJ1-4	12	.	TGTGCCAGCAACCGACGGGGGGAAAAACTGTTTTTT	CASNRRGEKLFF
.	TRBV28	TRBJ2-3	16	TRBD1	TGTGCCAGCGGCCCTAGGACAGGCAAAAGCACAGATACGCAGTATTTT	CASGPRTGKSTDTQYF
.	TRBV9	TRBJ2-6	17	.	TGTGCCAGCTCCCCTTCCAGTGCAGCGTCTGGGGCCAACGTCCTGACTTTC	CASSPSSAASGANVLTF
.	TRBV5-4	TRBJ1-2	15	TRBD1	TGTGCCAGCAGCTTGGAACAGGGGAGATTCTCTGGCTACACCTTC	CASSLEQGRFSGYTF